A selection of T cell receptor beta chains follows, all from one sample in a study of shared T cell receptors in the human thymus. Assay: immunoSEQ multiplex PCR; the TCRdb copy retains only in-frame clones and omits some. This sample has 500,000 to 550,000 clones; approximately 80% occur once, and the top ten carry more than 0.01%. The sample also formed part of further work on human thymus T cells.

Material for sequencing was thymocytes. The receptors shown here come from a boy younger than two with a congenital heart defect. Each CDR3 is given with its conserved first and last residue. The order of the fields is CDR3 DNA, CDR3 protein, clone size, J gene, V gene, D gene. A D gene is named only where the DNA matches it firmly. Not all rows give a size; the values are once, few, many and, for expanded clones, a class.

TGTGCCAGCAGCTTAGTGGGACAGGGTGGCTACGAGCAGTACTTC CASSLVGQGGYEQYF - TRBJ2-7 TRBV7-2 TRBD1
TGTGCCAGTAGACCGTCCGGGACAGGCCCGCCCGAGCAGTACTTC CASRPSGTGPPEQYF - TRBJ2-7 TRBV19 TRBD1
TGTGCCAGCAGCCCCCGACAGGGGGACGAGGACGAGCAGTACTTC CASSPRQGDEDEQYF - TRBJ2-7 TRBV7-9 TRBD1
TGTGCCAGCAGCGGGGGGGACGCCCGGTGGGAGACCCAGTACTTC CASSGGDARWETQYF - TRBJ2-5 TRBV5-6 TRBD2
TGTGCCAGCAGTTCCCGGGACAGCGAAGAGACCCAGTACTTC CASSSRDSEETQYF - TRBJ2-5 TRBV9 TRBD1
TGTGCCAGCAGTTCAAGCGGGAGGGGGGAGCTGTTTTTT CASSSSGRGELFF - TRBJ2-2 TRBV6-5 TRBD2
TGCGCCAGCAGCCAAGGGTACCAGGCGGGAGTACTAACTAGCACAGATACGCAGTATTTT CASSQGYQAGVLTSTDTQYF - TRBJ2-3 TRBV4-3 TRBD2
TGTGCCAGCAGCTTCTTGGGACTAGTTCCCTACGAGCAGTACTTC CASSFLGLVPYEQYF - TRBJ2-7 TRBV5-4 TRBD2
TGTGCCAGCTCGGGCAACTCCTACGAGCAGTACTTC CASSGNSYEQYF - TRBJ2-7 TRBV18 -
TGCGCCAGCAGCCAAGATGGGACAGGTGACAATCAGCCCCAGCATTTT CASSQDGTGDNQPQHF - TRBJ1-5 TRBV4-1 TRBD1
TGTGCCAGCAGCTTAGCGGGCATAATGACCTCGAACACTGAAGCTTTCTTT CASSLAGIMTSNTEAFF - TRBJ1-1 TRBV7-6 -
TGTGCCACCAGCAGAGATGGGACAGGGAGGGCCTATGGCTACACCTTC CATSRDGTGRAYGYTF once TRBJ1-2 TRBV15 TRBD1
TGTGCCAGCAGCTTAGCAGGGAGGGTGTACGAGCAGTACTTC CASSLAGRVYEQYF - TRBJ2-7 TRBV7-9 TRBD2
TGTGCCAGCAGTTCTGGGACTAGAGCCTACGAGCAGTACTTC CASSSGTRAYEQYF - TRBJ2-7 TRBV28 TRBD2
TGCAGCGTTGAGGGCAGGATCAACACAGATACGCAGTATTTT CSVEGRINTDTQYF - TRBJ2-3 TRBV29-1 -
TGTGCCAGCAGTTACTGGGACAGGAATCCCCCCGAGACCCAGTACTTC CASSYWDRNPPETQYF once TRBJ2-5 TRBV6-5 TRBD1
TGTGCCAGCAGTTTTGAGGGGACTAGCGGGAGCGTGTACAATGAGCAGTTCTTC CASSFEGTSGSVYNEQFF once TRBJ2-1 TRBV28 TRBD2
TGTGCCAGCAGTTTGAAGTTCACAGCCTACGAGCAGTACTTC CASSLKFTAYEQYF - TRBJ2-7 TRBV27 -
TGTGCCAGCAGCTCCGGGACAGACGATGGCTACACCTTC CASSSGTDDGYTF - TRBJ1-2 TRBV7-9 TRBD1
TGTGCTAGTGGTTTGGCAACGGGACAGGGTTTCTATGGCTACACCTTC CASGLATGQGFYGYTF - TRBJ1-2 TRBV12-5 TRBD1
TGTGCCAGTAGTATGCAGGGACAGGGGGCTAATTATGGCTACACCTTC CASSMQGQGANYGYTF - TRBJ1-2 TRBV19 TRBD1
TGTGCCAGCAGCGCTCAACAGGGCGCGGGAGATACGCAGTATTTT CASSAQQGAGDTQYF - TRBJ2-3 TRBV7-8 -
TGCGCCAGCAGCCAACAGGGCGGCGCGGGAGGGCCCCCCTACGAGCAGTACTTC CASSQQGGAGGPPYEQYF - TRBJ2-7 TRBV4-1 TRBD2
TGCGCCAGCAGCCGGGCGGGGAGGGCCAAAAACATTCAGTACTTC CASSRAGRAKNIQYF few TRBJ2-4 TRBV4-3 -
TGTGCCACCCGGGACTTTTGGTACACTGAAGCTTTCTTT CATRDFWYTEAFF - TRBJ1-1 TRBV7-8 -
TGCGCCAGCAGCTGGGGGACTAGCGGGTCCGCAGATACGCAGTATTTT CASSWGTSGSADTQYF - TRBJ2-3 TRBV5-1 TRBD2
TGTGCCAGCAGGGACGGGCTAGCTGAGACCCAGTACTTC CASRDGLAETQYF - TRBJ2-5 TRBV27 -
TGCGCCAGCAGTGAAAGGCAGGGCGAGCAGTACTTC CASSERQGEQYF few TRBJ2-7 TRBV10-1 -
TGTGCCAGCAGCACCCGACTAGCGGGAGCTGAAGAGACCCAGTACTTC CASSTRLAGAEETQYF - TRBJ2-5 TRBV4-2 TRBD2
TGTGCCAGTAGTCGGGGGACCCCAGATACGCAGTATTTT CASSRGTPDTQYF - TRBJ2-3 TRBV19 -
TGCGCCAGCAGCCAGAGCCGGGACTTGAACTACGAGCAGTACTTC CASSQSRDLNYEQYF - TRBJ2-7 TRBV4-3 -
TGTGCCAGCAGCCAAGATTTCCTAGCGGGAGGTGTGTCCTACGAGCAGTACTTC CASSQDFLAGGVSYEQYF - TRBJ2-7 TRBV14 TRBD2
TGTGCCAGCAGCCCCGGACAGTCTTTCTCCTACGAGCAGTACTTC CASSPGQSFSYEQYF - TRBJ2-7 TRBV11-2 -
TGTGCCACCAGTAGCGACAGGGGGAGGATCAATCAGCCCCAGCATTTT CATSSDRGRINQPQHF - TRBJ1-5 TRBV15 TRBD1
TGTGCCTGGGAAGCTCGGGGCTATGGCTACACCTTC CAWEARGYGYTF few TRBJ1-2 TRBV30 -
TGTGCCAGCAGCCCCTTCGGAAACACCATATATTTT CASSPFGNTIYF - TRBJ1-3 TRBV14 -
TGTGCCAGCAGCTTAGTTCAGGGGGCTATCACTGAAGCTTTCTTT CASSLVQGAITEAFF - TRBJ1-1 TRBV7-4 TRBD1
TGTGCCAGCAGTTTATCATACCTAGCGGCTAGGAAGGAGACCCAGTACTTC CASSLSYLAARKETQYF few TRBJ2-5 TRBV27 TRBD2
TGCGCCAGCAAGGATACCCGGGACAACACAGATACGCAGTATTTT CASKDTRDNTDTQYF - TRBJ2-3 TRBV5-1 -
TGTGCCAGCAGCATACCGACAGCTCAAGAGACCCAGTACTTC CASSIPTAQETQYF - TRBJ2-5 TRBV5-4 -
TGCGCCAGCAGCCACGGACTAGCGGGAGGCCCTTTCCAAGAGACCCAGTACTTC CASSHGLAGGPFQETQYF - TRBJ2-5 TRBV4-3 TRBD2
TGTGCCAGCAGCCAAGGGGTTGTGTCAACAGTCGGACTAGCGGGAGCATACTACGAGCAGTACTTC CASSQGVVSTVGLAGAYYEQYF - TRBJ2-7 TRBV14 TRBD2
TGTGCCAGCAGCCCATCTTGGGGGGGGGACAGGTCCTACGAGCAGTACTTC CASSPSWGGDRSYEQYF - TRBJ2-7 TRBV11-1 -
TGTGCCAGCAGCAAGGGAAGGACAGGGGAGAACACTGAAGCTTTCTTT CASSKGRTGENTEAFF - TRBJ1-1 TRBV21-1 -
TGTGCTAGTGGTCCAAGACTAGCGGGAGGTTGGACCGGGGAGCTGTTTTTT CASGPRLAGGWTGELFF - TRBJ2-2 TRBV12-5 TRBD2
TGTGCCACCAGCCTACGTGGGGCAGGGGACCTGAGCTCCTACGAGCAGTACTTC CATSLRGAGDLSSYEQYF - TRBJ2-7 TRBV15 -
TGTGCCAGCAGTTTAGGACAGGGCCAGGATCTGTACGAGCAGTACTTC CASSLGQGQDLYEQYF - TRBJ2-7 TRBV27 TRBD1
TGTGCCAGCAGCCCCACGGGGGGACTAGCGGCGAGGAATGAGCAGTTCTTC CASSPTGGLAARNEQFF - TRBJ2-1 TRBV7-2 TRBD2
TGTGCCAGGGGGATACAGGGAAACACCGGGGAGCTGTTTTTT CARGIQGNTGELFF few TRBJ2-2 TRBV7-2 -
TGTGCCAGCAGCTCGCTATTAAATCAGCCCCAGCATTTT CASSSLLNQPQHF - TRBJ1-5 TRBV7-6 -
TGTGCCAGTAGTATCCAAGGTTCCGGGAACGAGCAGTTCTTC CASSIQGSGNEQFF - TRBJ2-1 TRBV19 -
TGTGCCTGGAGTGCCACGGGGGTGACGTGGAATGAGCAGTTCTTC CAWSATGVTWNEQFF few TRBJ2-1 TRBV30 -
TGTGCCAGCAGTGCAGGGACAGTCTCTGGAAACACCATATATTTT CASSAGTVSGNTIYF few TRBJ1-3 TRBV25-1 TRBD1
TGTGCCAGCAGCTTTTCTGGACTCCTCAGTGACGAGCAGTACTTC CASSFSGLLSDEQYF - TRBJ2-7 TRBV11-3 -